One and the same sample provided the 4 T cell receptor beta chains below, sequenced in a study of cytomegalovirus exposure and HLA in healthy donors. 13 Jbeta primers and 60 Vbeta primers were used for the PCR. Using immunoSEQ multiplex PCR, the repertoire was profiled, and TCRdb retains in-frame clones only, with some absent. This repertoire includes 56,000 or so clones. Sequencing was done on a sample of PBMCs. These TCRs come from a man aged 35 to 55 in good health and CMV-seropositive.

V gene TRBV7-3 combines with J gene TRBJ2-1; 10 positions match TRBD2. CDR3 length: 15 residues. Per the germline V gene, CDR1 is SGHTA and CDR2 is FQGTGA. Trimming at V came to 1 base and at J to 6 bases, leaving 3 bases not matched to a gene. In DNA, the CDR3 is TGTGCCAGCAGCTTAAGCTCTAGCGGGGGCAATGAGCAGTTCTTC. Residues: CASSLSSSGGNEQFF.

By frequency, this clone is medium-sized. The same CDR3 can be traced to other DNA sequences in this sample. The J gene is TRBJ1-2, the V gene TRBV19, with D tentatively TRBD1 (5 bases). The CDR3 length is 15 residues. Germline V gene lookup returns CDR1 LNHDA and CDR2 SQIVND (reference sequence). Trimming removed 1 base at V and 6 bases at J, with 15 bases between. The CDR3 DNA follows: TGTGCCAGTAGTATAGGTCAGGGCGCGGTGGATGGCTACACCTTC. Protein: CASSIGQGAVDGYTF.

The J gene is TRBJ1-5, the V gene TRBV7-2; no clear D gene. Germline CDR1 SGHTA, CDR2 FQGNSA. V lost 8 bases, J lost 4 bases, and 15 bases lay in between. This CDR3 region has 14 residues. In DNA form, the CDR3 reads TGTGCCAGCGGAAGCAAGACTCTTAATCAGCCCCAGCATTTT. This codes for CASGSKTLNQPQHF.

The chain is built from TRBV4-1 and TRBJ2-1; TRBD2 agrees at 9 bases. Per germline, CDR1 MGHRA and CDR2 YSYEKL. V dropped 4 bases and J dropped 6; count of bases not matched to a gene: 13. The CDR3 is made up of 17 amino acids. In DNA, the CDR3 is TGCGCCAGCAGCCGCTTACCCCAGCGGGAGGACCGCAATGAGCAGTTCTTC. Its translation: CASSRLPQREDRNEQFF.